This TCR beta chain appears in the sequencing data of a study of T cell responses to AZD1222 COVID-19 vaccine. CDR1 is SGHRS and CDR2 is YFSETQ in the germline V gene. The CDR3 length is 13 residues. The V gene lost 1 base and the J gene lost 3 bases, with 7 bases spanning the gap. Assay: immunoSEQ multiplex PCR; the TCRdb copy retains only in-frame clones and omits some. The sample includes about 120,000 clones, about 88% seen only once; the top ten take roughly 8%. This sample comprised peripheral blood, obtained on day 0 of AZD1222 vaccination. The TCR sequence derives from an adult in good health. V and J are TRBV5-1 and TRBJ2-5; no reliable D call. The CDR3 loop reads CASSLLGKETQYF. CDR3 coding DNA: TGCGCCAGCAGCTTGTTAGGGAAAGAGACCCAGTACTTC.